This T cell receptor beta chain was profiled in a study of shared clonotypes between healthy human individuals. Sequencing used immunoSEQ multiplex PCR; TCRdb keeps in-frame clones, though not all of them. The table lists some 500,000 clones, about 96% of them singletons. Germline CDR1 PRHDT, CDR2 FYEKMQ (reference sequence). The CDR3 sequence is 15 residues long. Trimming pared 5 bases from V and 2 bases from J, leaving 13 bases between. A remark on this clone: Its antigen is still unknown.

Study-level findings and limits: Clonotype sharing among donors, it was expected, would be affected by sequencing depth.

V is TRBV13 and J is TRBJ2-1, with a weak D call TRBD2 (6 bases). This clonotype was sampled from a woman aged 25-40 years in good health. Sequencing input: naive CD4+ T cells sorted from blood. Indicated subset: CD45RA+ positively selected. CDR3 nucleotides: TGTGCCAGCAGCCCCCAGCTAGCGACCTACAATGAGCAGTTCTTC. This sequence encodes CASSPQLATYNEQFF. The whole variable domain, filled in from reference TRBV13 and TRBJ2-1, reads AAGVIQSPRHLIKEKRETATLKCYPIPRHDTVYWYQQGPGQDPQFLISFYEKMQSDKGSIPDRFSAQQFSDYHSELNMSSLELGDSALYFCASSPQLATYNEQFFGPGTRLTVL.